The 7 T cell receptor beta chains given below trace back to one sample, sequenced in a study of cytomegalovirus exposure and HLA in healthy donors. Primers: 60 Vbeta forward and 13 Jbeta reverse. TCRdb keeps only in-frame clones here, not all; method: immunoSEQ multiplex PCR. The table has approximately 180,000 clones, roughly 80% seen once; the top ten hold around 7.3%. The sequenced sample consisted of PBMCs. The receptors here all came from a young man in good health and CMV-seropositive.

This clone came up once. The chain employs TRBV12-5 and TRBJ2-1; D possibly corresponds to TRBD2 (5 bases). V was cut by 6 bases and J by 0 bases, with 12 bases left in between. CDR1 is LGHNT, CDR2 FRNRAP, per germline. This CDR3 comprises 15 residues. Here the CDR3 reads CASGPGVASYNEQFF. DNA for the CDR3: TGTGCTAGTGGCCCCGGGGTGGCCTCCTACAATGAGCAGTTCTTC.

This chain uses TRBV5-1 with TRBJ2-7; perhaps TRBD2 as D (6 bases). Germline CDR1 SGHRS, CDR2 YFSETQ. The CDR3 covers 13 residues. The V gene lost 0 bases and the J gene lost 7 bases, with 11 bases spanning the gap. The chain's CDR3 is CASSLAEGREQYF. DNA for the CDR3: TGCGCCAGCAGCTTGGCGGAGGGTCGAGAGCAGTACTTC.

This chain connects TRBV6-5 to TRBJ2-1, with D perhaps matching TRBD2 (5 bases). V lost 0 bases and J 5 bases, leaving 14 bases between the germline ends. Per germline, CDR1 MNHEY and CDR2 SVGAGI. This CDR3 is 16 amino acids long. CDR3 sequence (DNA): TGTGCCAGCAGTTACTCGACCGGGGTAGTGAACAATGAGCAGTTCTTC. Amino acids: CASSYSTGVVNNEQFF.

With regard to this clone: Other DNA sequences in the same sample also yield this CDR3. This chain joins TRBV7-9 and TRBJ1-5; D not certain. Germline values: CDR1 SEHNR, CDR2 FQNEAQ (reference sequence). There are 14 residues in the CDR3. Trimming shortened V by 1 base and J by 2 bases, and 6 bases separated the two germline ends. The CDR3 DNA reads TGTGCCAGCAGCTTAGAGGGAGGCAATCAGCCCCAGCATTTT. Translation: CASSLEGGNQPQHF. Drawing the rest from reference TRBV7-9 and TRBJ1-5, the complete variable domain is DTGVSQNPRHKITKRGQNVTFRCDPISEHNRLYWYRQTLGQGPEFLTYFQNEAQLEKSRLLSDRFSAERPKGSFSTLEIQRTEQGDSAMYLCASSLEGGNQPQHFGDGTRLSIL.

The chain recombines TRBV4-1 with TRBJ1-5, with D possibly matching TRBD1 (6 bases). The CDR3 consists of 15 residues. Trimming pared 4 bases from V and 4 bases from J, leaving 14 bases between. Germline loops: CDR1 MGHRA, CDR2 YSYEKL. CDR3 region: CASSPLQGANQPQHF. DNA for the CDR3: TGCGCCAGCAGCCCTTTACAGGGCGCAAATCAGCCCCAGCATTTT.

This chain connects TRBV27 to TRBJ1-1; perhaps TRBD1 as D (6 bases). CDR1 is MNHEY, CDR2 SMNVEV, per germline (reference sequence). The CDR3 is 14 amino acids. V lost 3 bases, J lost 1 base, and 9 bases lay in between. The CDR3 loop reads CASSFARGNTEAFF. DNA of the CDR3: TGTGCCAGCAGTTTTGCCAGGGGGAACACTGAAGCTTTCTTT.

The genes are TRBV27 and TRBJ1-5; 7 nucleotides line up with TRBD1. Germline V gives CDR1 MNHEY, CDR2 SMNVEV (reference sequence). After removal of 4 bases from V and 7 bases from J, the junction contained 10 bases not matched to a gene. The CDR3 covers 15 residues. CDR3 sequence: CASSSLRQGGQPQHF. CDR3 bases: TGTGCCAGCAGTTCGCTTCGACAGGGCGGACAGCCCCAGCATTTT.